Listed below are T cell receptor beta chains from one sample, sequenced in a study of follicular helper T cells after annual influenza vaccination. The data were produced by immunoSEQ multiplex PCR, yet TCRdb's version contains in-frame clones alone and is incomplete. The data hold some 5,100 clones, with about 82% observed a single time. Here the sequenced sample was CXCR5- memory CD4+ T cells sorted from blood, taken on the day of influenza vaccination. These receptors were collected from an adult who received the influenza vaccine. Each CDR3 is given with its conserved first and last residue. A D gene is named only where the DNA matches it firmly. For some rows the clone size is stated as once, few or many, or as a class when expanded; others skip it.

cdr3_aa cdr3_nt d_call v_call clone_size j_call
CASSPGRETTNEKLFF TGTGCCAGCAGCCCCGGCAGGGAGACGACTAATGAAAAACTGTTTTTT . TRBV7-2 . TRBJ1-4
CASSPPGFRGETQYF TGTGCCAGCAGTCCACCAGGGTTTAGGGGAGAGACCCAGTACTTC . TRBV5-4 . TRBJ2-5
CASSYRGEVPEAFF TGTGCCAGCAGTTACAGGGGCGAGGTCCCTGAAGCTTTCTTT . TRBV6-5 once TRBJ1-1
CASSWDREYEQYF TGTGCCAGCAGCTGGGACAGGGAATACGAGCAGTACTTC TRBD1 TRBV5-4 . TRBJ2-7
CASSTDRDYGYTF TGTGCCAGCAGCACGGACAGGGACTATGGCTACACCTTC TRBD1 TRBV6-1 . TRBJ1-2
CAWSDQVKLFF TGTGCCTGGAGTGACCAGGTGAAGCTGTTTTTT . TRBV30 once TRBJ2-2
CASSISGRNTGELFF TGTGCCAGCAGTATTAGCGGGCGTAACACCGGGGAGCTGTTTTTT TRBD2 TRBV2 . TRBJ2-2
CASSPSTLASGSYNEQFF TGTGCCAGCAGCCCCTCTACTCTAGCAAGCGGGTCCTACAATGAGCAGTTCTTC . TRBV9 . TRBJ2-1
CASSLTQYF TGTGCCAGCAGCTTGACGCAGTATTTT . TRBV5-6 . TRBJ2-3
CARRKGAVLGYTF TGTGCCAGGCGGAAGGGGGCTGTACTTGGCTACACCTTC TRBD1 TRBV2 . TRBJ1-2
CASSERGGANTGELFF TGTGCCAGCAGTGAAAGGGGGGGCGCGAACACCGGGGAGCTGTTTTTT . TRBV6-1 few TRBJ2-2
CASSEGTRNNSPLHF TGTGCCAGCAGTGAAGGGACGCGGAATAATTCACCCCTCCACTTT . TRBV2 . TRBJ1-6
CASSLAVGRRNEQFF TGTGCCAGCAGCTTAGCTGTGGGACGCCGTAATGAGCAGTTCTTC . TRBV7-8 . TRBJ2-1
CASSSTGTSGAEQYF TGTGCCAGCTCATCGACCGGGACTAGCGGGGCCGAGCAGTACTTC TRBD2 TRBV18 . TRBJ2-7
CSVQGTANTGELFF TGCAGCGTTCAGGGGACCGCGAACACCGGGGAGCTGTTTTTT . TRBV29-1 once TRBJ2-2
CASSADRAGNTIYF TGTGCCAGCTCAGCGGACAGGGCTGGAAACACCATATATTTT TRBD1 TRBV18 . TRBJ1-3
CASSESGGLTEAFF TGTGCCAGCAGTGAATCCGGGGGGCTCACTGAAGCTTTCTTT . TRBV6-1 once TRBJ1-1
CASSLSSGELFF TGTGCCAGCAGCTTGAGTTCCGGGGAGCTGTTTTTT . TRBV11-2 . TRBJ2-2
CASSRDVGNTIYF TGTGCCAGCAGTCGGGACGTTGGAAACACCATATATTTT . TRBV7-3 . TRBJ1-3
CASSRPGSGNTIYF TGTGCCAGCAGCCGCCCAGGGTCCGGAAACACCATATATTTT . TRBV5-6 . TRBJ1-3
CASSRDPSGNTIYF TGTGCCAGCTCACGGGACCCCTCTGGAAACACCATATATTTT . TRBV18 . TRBJ1-3
CASSPTASSTDTQYF TGTGCCAGCAGCCCGACGGCCTCTAGCACAGATACGCAGTATTTT . TRBV7-9 . TRBJ2-3
CASSFGGGYNEQFF TGTGCCAGCAGCTTTGGGGGGGGTTACAATGAGCAGTTCTTC TRBD2 TRBV11-2 . TRBJ2-1
CASSYSGQGINNEQFF TGTGCCAGCAGTTACTCCGGACAGGGGATTAACAATGAGCAGTTCTTC TRBD1 TRBV6-6 . TRBJ2-1
CASIYREDIEEKLFF TGTGCCAGCATATACAGGGAGGACATAGAGGAAAAACTGTTTTTT . TRBV21-1 . TRBJ1-4
CATPSANTGELFF TGTGCCACCCCGTCCGCGAACACCGGGGAGCTGTTTTTT . TRBV28 . TRBJ2-2
CASSGLLKYQETQYF TGCGCCAGCAGCGGCCTACTTAAGTACCAAGAGACCCAGTACTTC . TRBV5-1 . TRBJ2-5
CASSPDRGAYEQYF TGTGCCAGCAGCCCGGACAGGGGGGCCTACGAGCAGTACTTC TRBD1 TRBV5-4 . TRBJ2-7
CSAWLSYEQYF TGCAGTGCATGGTTAAGCTACGAGCAGTACTTC . TRBV20-1 . TRBJ2-7
CSVEDRSGQGKETQYF TGCAGCGTTGAAGATCGGTCGGGACAGGGCAAAGAGACCCAGTACTTC TRBD1 TRBV29-1 . TRBJ2-5
CASSLDYRAYEQYF TGTGCCAGCAGCTTAGATTACAGGGCCTACGAGCAGTACTTC . TRBV7-2 once TRBJ2-7
CASSHGGVRREQYF TGTGCCAGCAGCCATGGGGGGGTCCGTCGCGAGCAGTACTTC TRBD2 TRBV7-2 . TRBJ2-7
CASRGLLNTGELFF TGTGCCAGCAGGGGACTCCTGAACACCGGGGAGCTGTTTTTT . TRBV7-6 . TRBJ2-2
CASSERFGQYTEAFF TGTGCCAGCAGTGAACGATTCGGACAGTACACTGAAGCTTTCTTT . TRBV6-1 . TRBJ1-1
CASSQGPGQGPYEQYF TGTGCCAGCAGCCAGGGCCCGGGACAGGGGCCCTACGAGCAGTACTTC TRBD1 TRBV4-2 . TRBJ2-7
CASSPDTLYEQYF TGTGCCAGCAGCCCGGACACCCTCTACGAGCAGTACTTC . TRBV11-2 . TRBJ2-7
CTSRTGGGETQYF TGCACCAGTCGGACAGGGGGTGGGGAGACCCAGTACTTC . TRBV1 . TRBJ2-5
CASSYSLDRRTQYF TGTGCCAGCAGTTACTCACTAGACCGCCGGACCCAGTACTTC . TRBV6-6 . TRBJ2-5
CASSEVASGANVLTF TGTGCCAGCAGTGAAGTGGCCTCTGGGGCCAACGTCCTGACTTTC . TRBV2 . TRBJ2-6
CASSPNRVPDTQYF TGTGCCAGCAGCCCCAACAGGGTACCAGATACGCAGTATTTT . TRBV7-8 . TRBJ2-3
CASSAPRGGLRF TGTGCCAGCAGTGCCCCCCGAGGGGGCTTAAGATTC TRBD1 TRBV28 few TRBJ2-7
CASKGLTGPYGYTF TGTGCCAGCAAAGGTCTGACAGGTCCTTATGGCTACACCTTC . TRBV9 . TRBJ1-2
CASSYSRLRAGRGYTF TGTGCCAGCAGTTACTCGAGACTTCGGGCAGGGAGAGGCTACACCTTC . TRBV6-6 . TRBJ1-2
CASAGTSGAHTGELFF TGTGCCAGCGCCGGGACTAGCGGGGCTCATACCGGGGAGCTGTTTTTT TRBD2 TRBV2 . TRBJ2-2
CASSIGRAGGHTF TGTGCCAGTAGTATTGGCAGGGCTGGAGGCCACACCTTC . TRBV19 . TRBJ1-2
CASSWGQPQANEKLFF TGCGCCAGCAGCTGGGGACAGCCTCAGGCCAATGAAAAACTGTTTTTT TRBD1 TRBV5-1 . TRBJ1-4
CASSPRDSTYEQYF TGTGCCAGCTCACCACGAGACAGTACCTACGAGCAGTACTTC . TRBV18 . TRBJ2-7
CASSQSQGRSVNTEAFF TGCGCCAGCAGCCAATCCCAGGGGAGGTCGGTGAACACTGAAGCTTTCTTT . TRBV4-1 once TRBJ1-1
CSVERDSNYGYTF TGCAGCGTTGAACGGGACAGCAACTATGGCTACACCTTC TRBD1 TRBV29-1 . TRBJ1-2
CASDGGYNQPQHF TGTGCCAGCGACGGCGGCTACAATCAGCCCCAGCATTTT . TRBV21-1 few TRBJ1-5
CAITAGSDTGELFF TGTGCCATCACCGCGGGCTCGGACACCGGGGAGCTGTTTTTT . TRBV7-9 . TRBJ2-2
CAWSSTRDPRAYEQYF TGTGCCTGGAGTTCAACCCGGGACCCGCGGGCCTACGAGCAGTACTTC . TRBV30 . TRBJ2-7
CASSGGNPPYEQYF TGTGCCAGCAGTGGGGGTAACCCGCCCTACGAGCAGTACTTC . TRBV25-1 . TRBJ2-7
CASLRGMNTEAFF TGTGCCAGTTTGAGGGGGATGAACACTGAAGCTTTCTTT . TRBV7-9 . TRBJ1-1
CASSQEGVPKGGYTF TGCGCCAGCAGCCAAGAGGGGGTTCCTAAGGGTGGCTACACCTTC . TRBV4-1 . TRBJ1-2
CASSFPGQGNQPQHF TGTGCCAGCAGTTTCCCCGGACAGGGCAATCAGCCCCAGCATTTT TRBD1 TRBV28 . TRBJ1-5